The following is a TCR beta chain sequence with its context. The target antigen is unknown. Germline V CDR1 and CDR2: MNHEY, SVGEGT. Deletions cut 6 bases from V and 0 bases from J, with 12 bases between. This CDR3 has 15 residues. The sample belongs to a study of T cell responses to AZD1222 COVID-19 vaccine. Study findings and constraints: Only six AZD1222 recipients tested seropositive at baseline.

The assay was immunoSEQ multiplex PCR, and TCRdb's table has in-frame clones only and misses some. The data contain 80,000 or so clones, nearly 90% of them seen just once; the ten biggest clones take up more than 1.3%. This material consisted of peripheral blood, taken on day 0 of AZD1222 vaccination. The receptor comes from an adult in good health. V and J are TRBV6-2 or TRBV6-3 and TRBJ1-5; D is unclear. CDR3 amino acids: CASSPDGTSNQPQHF. For the CDR3, the DNA is TGTGCCAGCAGCCCGGACGGAACTAGCAATCAGCCCCAGCATTTT.